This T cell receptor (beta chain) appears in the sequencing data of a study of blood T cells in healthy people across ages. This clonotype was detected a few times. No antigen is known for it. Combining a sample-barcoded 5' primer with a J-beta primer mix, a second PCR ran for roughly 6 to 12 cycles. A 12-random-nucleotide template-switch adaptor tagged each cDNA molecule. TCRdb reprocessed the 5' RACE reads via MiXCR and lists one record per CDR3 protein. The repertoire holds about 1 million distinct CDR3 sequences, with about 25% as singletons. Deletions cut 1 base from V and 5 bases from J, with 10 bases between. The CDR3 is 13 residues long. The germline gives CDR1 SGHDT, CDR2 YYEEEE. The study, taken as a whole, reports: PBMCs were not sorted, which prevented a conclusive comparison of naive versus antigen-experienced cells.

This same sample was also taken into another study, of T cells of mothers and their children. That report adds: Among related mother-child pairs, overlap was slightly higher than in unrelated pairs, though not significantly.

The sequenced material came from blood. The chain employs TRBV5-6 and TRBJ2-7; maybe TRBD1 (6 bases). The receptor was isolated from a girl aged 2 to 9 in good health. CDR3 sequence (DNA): TGTGCCAGCAGCTTGACAGGGATCCACGAGCAGTACTTC. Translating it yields CASSLTGIHEQYF.